The 17 T cell receptor beta chains given below trace back to one sample, sequenced in a study of PD-L1 blockade in urothelial cancer. Method: immunoSEQ multiplex PCR; TCRdb's copy keeps in-frame clones and lacks some. The sample lists roughly 45,000 clones, 83% seen once, with more than 12% in the top ten. The time point: peripheral blood 6 weeks after treatment start. The specimen comprised PBMCs, sampled around atezolizumab (anti-PD-L1) treatment. These receptors were obtained from a man between 60 and 75 years old with urothelial cancer.

The chain recombines TRBV5-1 with TRBJ1-5, with 7 bases fitting TRBD1. The V gene's germline CDR1 is SGHRS and CDR2 YFSETQ. The trim removed 0 bases at V and 5 bases at J, leaving 5 bases unmatched. The CDR3 is 15 amino acids. The CDR3 protein is CASSLGQGGYQPQHF. The DNA for the CDR3 is TGCGCCAGCAGCTTGGGGCAGGGGGGATATCAGCCCCAGCATTTT.

The chain joins TRBV14 to TRBJ2-1, with D uncertain. CDR1 and CDR2 (germline): SGHDN, FVKESK. This CDR3 contains 14 residues. Trimming took 4 bases from V and 8 from J, leaving 15 bases between them. The CDR3 DNA reads as TGTGCCAGCAGCCCCCTGGTCCAGAGCGATGAGCAGTTCTTC. It translates to CASSPLVQSDEQFF.

J is TRBJ1-2 and V is TRBV28, with 12 bases fitting TRBD1. J was trimmed by 5 bases and V by 4 bases; bases with no gene match: 5. Germline V CDR1 and CDR2: MDHEN, SYDVKM. This CDR3 contains 15 residues. The CDR3 DNA is TGTGCCAGCAGTTGGGACAGGGGGCGCCGATATGGCTACACCTTC. It translates to CASSWDRGRRYGYTF.

The gene calls are TRBV5-1 and TRBJ2-1; 7 positions match TRBD1. The ends lost 0 bases at V and 6 bases at J; junction bases unmatched: 9. The CDR3 extends over 16 amino acids. The V gene's germline CDR1 is SGHRS and CDR2 YFSETQ. CDR3 DNA sequence: TGCGCCAGCAGCTTGGATGCCCAGGCAGGGGGCAATGAGCAGTTCTTC. It encodes CASSLDAQAGGNEQFF.

This clone was seen a handful of times. The identical CDR3 is also encoded by other nucleotide sequences in the sample. This chain joins TRBV30 and TRBJ2-5; the match to TRBD1 covers 9 bases. There are 13 residues in the CDR3. Losses at the gene ends were 1 base for V and 5 bases for J; bases not matched to a gene: 2. Germline V gene data show CDR1 as GTSNPN and CDR2 as SVGIG (reference sequence). In DNA, the CDR3 is TGTGCCTGGAGTGCGACAGGGGGGGAGACCCAGTACTTC. This sequence encodes CAWSATGGETQYF.

The chain uses TRBV27 and TRBJ1-1; perhaps TRBD1 as D (5 bases). CDR3 length: 15 amino acids. Trimming left V 3 bases short and J 12 bases short, with 23 bases between. Germline loops: CDR1 MNHEY, CDR2 SMNVEV (reference sequence). CDR3 DNA sequence: TGTGCCAGCAGTTTCCGTGGGTTTTCGCAGGGTCAAACTTTCTTT. This encodes CASSFRGFSQGQTFF.

The rearrangement links TRBV5-4 to TRBJ1-4, with D possibly TRBD1 on 6 matching bases. Deletions cut 4 bases from V and 5 bases from J, with 12 bases between. This CDR3 has 14 amino acids. Germline CDR1 and CDR2: SGHNT and YYREEE (reference sequence). The DNA for the CDR3 is TGTGCCAGCAGCCCCGGACAGAGAAATGAAAAACTGTTTTTT. It is translated as CASSPGQRNEKLFF. The complete variable domain, with remaining parts taken from reference TRBV5-4 and TRBJ1-4, reads ETGVTQSPTHLIKTRGQQVTLRCSSQSGHNTVSWYQQALGQGPQFIFQYYREEENGRGNFPPRFSGLQFPNYSSELNVNALELDDSALYLCASSPGQRNEKLFFGSGTQLSVL.

The chain has TRBV5-4 and TRBJ2-2, with a tentative D call TRBD1 (5 bases). This CDR3 is 13 amino acids long. The germline V gene encodes CDR1 SGHNT and CDR2 YYREEE (reference sequence). Trimming removed 5 bases at V and 6 bases at J, with 11 bases between. The CDR3 region is CASSSGYPGELFF. CDR3 DNA sequence: TGTGCCAGCAGTTCAGGGTACCCCGGGGAGCTGTTTTTT. Full variable domain (rest looked up from reference TRBV5-4 and TRBJ2-2): ETGVTQSPTHLIKTRGQQVTLRCSSQSGHNTVSWYQQALGQGPQFIFQYYREEENGRGNFPPRFSGLQFPNYSSELNVNALELDDSALYLCASSSGYPGELFFGEGSRLTVL.

The rearrangement uses TRBV9 and TRBJ2-7, with 7 bases that match TRBD2. Germline V CDR1 and CDR2: SGDLS, YYNGEE. Germline trimming cut 4 bases from V and 4 bases from J; bases unmatched to any gene: 5. The CDR3 has 13 amino acids. CDR3 protein: CASSLGLDYEQYF. Here the CDR3 DNA reads TGTGCCAGCAGCCTAGGACTAGATTACGAGCAGTACTTC. The full variable domain, its missing parts supplied by reference TRBV9 and TRBJ2-7, is DSGVTQTPKHLITATGQRVTLRCSPRSGDLSVYWYQQSLDQGLQFLIQYYNGEERAKGNILERFSAQQFPDLHSELNLSSLELGDSALYFCASSLGLDYEQYFGPGTRLTVT.

The CDR3 DNA sequence: TGTGCCAGCAGCCCCAGAGGGAGCGGGGCCACGGGGGAGCAGTACTTC. Translated, it gives CASSPRGSGATGEQYF. This chain connects TRBV9 to TRBJ2-7; 7 bases agree with TRBD2. The V gene end was trimmed by 4 bases and the J gene end by 7 bases; junction bases not matched to a gene: 17. CDR3 length: 16 residues. From germline, CDR1 is SGDLS and CDR2 YYNGEE.

This sequence joins TRBV2 and TRBJ1-6; D is undetermined. V lost 8 bases and J 6 bases, leaving 17 bases between the germline ends. This CDR3 region has 15 residues. Germline V gives CDR1 SNHLY, CDR2 FYNNEI. The CDR3 region has the DNA TGTGCCAGCGCCCCTCCACGAGGGAGTAATTCACCCCTCCACTTT. The encoded protein is CASAPPRGSNSPLHF.

The rearrangement joins TRBV9 to TRBJ1-2, with TRBD1 matching 8 bases. CDR1 and CDR2 from the germline V gene are SGDLS and YYNGEE. CDR3 length equals 15 residues. The ends lost 3 bases at V and 3 bases at J; junction bases unmatched: 7. The CDR3 DNA reads as TGTGCCAGCAGCGCCCGGACAGGGCTTTACTATGGCTACACCTTC. Protein: CASSARTGLYYGYTF.

The chain combines TRBV25-1 with TRBJ2-5; D may be TRBD1 (5 bases). Germline assignment: CDR1 MGHDK and CDR2 SYGVNS. This CDR3 comprises 14 residues. Trimming took off 0 bases at V and 10 bases at J, with 15 bases between the two ends. CDR3 sequence (DNA): TGTGCCAGCAGTGAATATAGGGGTAGCTGGGGCCAGTACTTC. Encoded protein: CASSEYRGSWGQYF.

V gene TRBV6-5 combines with J gene TRBJ1-5, with 11 bases identical to TRBD1. Germline CDR1 MNHEY, CDR2 SVGAGI. The V gene end was trimmed by 6 bases and the J gene end by 4 bases; junction bases not matched to a gene: 5. This CDR3 is 15 amino acids long. The CDR3 loop reads CASRLGTGGNQPQHF. The CDR3 DNA reads as TGTGCCAGCAGACTAGGGACAGGGGGAAATCAGCCCCAGCATTTT.

The chain carries TRBV10-1 and TRBJ2-7; 10 positions match TRBD2. Germline CDR1 WNHNN, CDR2 SYGVQD (reference sequence). The CDR3 contains 15 residues. Trimming at V came to 4 bases and at J to 6 bases, leaving 9 bases not matched to a gene. CDR3 bases: TGCGCCAGCAGTGTTTTAGCGGGGGGTCCTGGCGAGCAGTACTTC. Its protein product is CASSVLAGGPGEQYF.

As DNA, the CDR3 is TGTGCCAGTACCCCAAGCTACAGGAGCAATCAGCCCCAGCATTTT. Translated, it gives CASTPSYRSNQPQHF. The chain recombines TRBV19 with TRBJ1-5, with TRBD1 as a possible D gene (5 bases). Germline CDR1 and CDR2: LNHDA and SQIVND (reference sequence). The CDR3 extends over 15 amino acids. Trimming stripped 7 bases from V and 1 base from J, with 14 bases between.

The chain has TRBV6-5 and TRBJ2-7; perhaps TRBD1 as D (6 bases). The CDR3 contains 13 residues. With 6 bases removed from V and 1 base from J, the gap between germline ends came to 10 bases. In germline, CDR1 is MNHEY, CDR2 SVGAGI. This CDR3 reads CASSQGQSYEQYF. The CDR3 DNA follows: TGTGCCAGCAGCCAAGGACAGTCCTACGAGCAGTACTTC.